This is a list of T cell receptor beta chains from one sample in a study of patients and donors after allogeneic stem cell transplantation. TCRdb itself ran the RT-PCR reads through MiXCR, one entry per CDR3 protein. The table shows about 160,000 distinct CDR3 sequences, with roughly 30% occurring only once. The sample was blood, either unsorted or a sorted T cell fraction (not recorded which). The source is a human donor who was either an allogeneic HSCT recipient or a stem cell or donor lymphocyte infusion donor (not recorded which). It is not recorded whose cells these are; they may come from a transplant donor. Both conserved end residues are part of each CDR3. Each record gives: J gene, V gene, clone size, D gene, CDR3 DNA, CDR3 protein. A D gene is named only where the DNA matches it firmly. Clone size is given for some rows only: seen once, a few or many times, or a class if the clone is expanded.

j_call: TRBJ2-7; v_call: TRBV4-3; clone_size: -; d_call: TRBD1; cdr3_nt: TGCGCCAGCAGCCAAGATCGGGCGACAGGGAGCTCCTACGAGCAGTACTTC; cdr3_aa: CASSQDRATGSSYEQYF
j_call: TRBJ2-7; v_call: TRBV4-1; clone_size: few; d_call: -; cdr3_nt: TGCGCCAGCAGCGAAAGGGAGGTCGGGTACGAGCAGTACTTC; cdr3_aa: CASSEREVGYEQYF
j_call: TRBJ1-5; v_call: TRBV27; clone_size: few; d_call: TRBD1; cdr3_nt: TGTGCCAGCAGTTTTCAGGCAGGGGGCTTGTCTAGCAATCAGCCCCAGCATTTT; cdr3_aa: CASSFQAGGLSSNQPQHF
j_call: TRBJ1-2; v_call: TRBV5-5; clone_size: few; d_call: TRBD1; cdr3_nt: TGTGCCAGCAGCATAGGACAGGTCCCGTGGGGCTACACCTTC; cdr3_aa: CASSIGQVPWGYTF
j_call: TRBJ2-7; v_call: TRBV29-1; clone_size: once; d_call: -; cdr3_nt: TGCAGCGTTGAAGAGGGCAGGCAACCTTACGAGCAGTACTTC; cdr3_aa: CSVEEGRQPYEQYF
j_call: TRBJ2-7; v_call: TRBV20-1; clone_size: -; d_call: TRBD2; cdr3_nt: TGCAGTGCTGGGCCGCTAGCGGGAGTATCCATCGAGCAGTACTTC; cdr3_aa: CSAGPLAGVSIEQYF
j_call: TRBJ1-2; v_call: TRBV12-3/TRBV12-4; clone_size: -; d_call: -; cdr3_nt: TGTGCCAGCAGTTTAGGACGGGAGGGGGTTGGTGGCTACACCTTC; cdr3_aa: CASSLGREGVGGYTF
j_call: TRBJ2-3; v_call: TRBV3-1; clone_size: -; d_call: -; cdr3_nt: TGTGCCAGCAGCCAAGAGTTGAACAGACCCACAGATACGCAGTATTTT; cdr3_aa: CASSQELNRPTDTQYF
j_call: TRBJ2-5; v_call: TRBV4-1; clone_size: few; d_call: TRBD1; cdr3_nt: TGCGCCAGCAGCCGGACAAGGACAGGGCAAGAGACCCAGTACTTC; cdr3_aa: CASSRTRTGQETQYF
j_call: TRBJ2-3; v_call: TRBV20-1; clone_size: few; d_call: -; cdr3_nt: TGCAGTGCCCCCGAGCGGGCCAGCACAGATACGCAGTATTTT; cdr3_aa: CSAPERASTDTQYF
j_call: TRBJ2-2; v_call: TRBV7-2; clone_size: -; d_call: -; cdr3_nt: TGTGCCAGCAGCTTAGCCGTAGTGACGAACACCGGGGAGCTGTTTTTT; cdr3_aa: CASSLAVVTNTGELFF
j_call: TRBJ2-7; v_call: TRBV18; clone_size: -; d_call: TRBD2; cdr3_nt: TGTGCCAGCTCACCGGGACTAGCGGGAGTGGCCGAGCAGTACTTC; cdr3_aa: CASSPGLAGVAEQYF
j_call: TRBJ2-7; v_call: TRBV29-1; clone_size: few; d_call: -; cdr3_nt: -; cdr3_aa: CSVGPGLSWEQYF
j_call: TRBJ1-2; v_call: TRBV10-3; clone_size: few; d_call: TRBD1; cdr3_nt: TGTGCCACCGAGTCCGACAGGGGCGGCTATGGCTACACCTTC; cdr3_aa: CATESDRGGYGYTF
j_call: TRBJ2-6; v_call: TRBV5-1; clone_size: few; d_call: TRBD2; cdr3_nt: TGCGCCAGCAGCTGGACTAGCGGGGTCTCTGGGGCCAACGTCCTGACTTTC; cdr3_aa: CASSWTSGVSGANVLTF
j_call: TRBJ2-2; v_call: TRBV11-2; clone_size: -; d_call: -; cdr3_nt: TGTGCCAGCAGCCCCCGCGGCGGGGAGCTGTTTTTT; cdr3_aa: CASSPRGGELFF
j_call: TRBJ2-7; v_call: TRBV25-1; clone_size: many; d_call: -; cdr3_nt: TGTGCCAGCAGTGTCCCCGGGCCCGTTGGAGAGCAGTACTTC; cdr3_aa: CASSVPGPVGEQYF
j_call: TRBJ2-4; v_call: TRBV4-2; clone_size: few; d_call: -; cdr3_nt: TGTGCCAGCAGCCAAGATGCAAAGGCTGGCATTCAGTACTTC; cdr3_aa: CASSQDAKAGIQYF
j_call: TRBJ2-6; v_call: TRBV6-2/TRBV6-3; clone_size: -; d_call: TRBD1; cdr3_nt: TGTGCCAGCAGTAAGGACAGGGGAGCTGGGGCCAACGTCCTGACTTTC; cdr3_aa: CASSKDRGAGANVLTF
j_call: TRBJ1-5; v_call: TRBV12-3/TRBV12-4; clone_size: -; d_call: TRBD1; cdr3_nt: TGTGCCAGCAGTGTCGGGACAGAATATCAGCCCCAGCATTTT; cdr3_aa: CASSVGTEYQPQHF
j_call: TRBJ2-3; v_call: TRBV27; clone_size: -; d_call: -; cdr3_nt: TGTGCCAGCAGTTTATCGAGGGGGGGCCGGGTCACAGATACGCAGTATTTT; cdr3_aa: CASSLSRGGRVTDTQYF
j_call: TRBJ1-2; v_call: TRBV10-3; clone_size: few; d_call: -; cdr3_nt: TGTGCCATCAGTGAGTCGGATAGGGCCCTAGGCTACACCTTC; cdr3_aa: CAISESDRALGYTF
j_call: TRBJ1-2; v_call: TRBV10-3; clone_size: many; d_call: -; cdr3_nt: TGTGCCTACGGGGGGTTTTCCTATGGCTACACCTTC; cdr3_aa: CAYGGFSYGYTF
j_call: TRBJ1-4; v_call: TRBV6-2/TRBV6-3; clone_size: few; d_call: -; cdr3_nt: TGTGCCAGCAGCGAGACAGGACCAACTAATGAAAAACTGTTTTTT; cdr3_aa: CASSETGPTNEKLFF
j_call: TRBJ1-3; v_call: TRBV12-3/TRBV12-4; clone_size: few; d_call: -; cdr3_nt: TGTGCCAGCAGCTTCGCGACTGTAGGAAACACCATATATTTT; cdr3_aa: CASSFATVGNTIYF
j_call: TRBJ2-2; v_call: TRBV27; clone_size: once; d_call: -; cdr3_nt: TGTGCCAGCAGTTTATCGGGGACCTTTGACACCGGGGAGCTGTTTTTT; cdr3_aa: CASSLSGTFDTGELFF